Detailed here is one TCR beta chain. The sample is drawn from a study of blood T cell repertoires in COVID-19. Original processing methods: Cell counts per sample came from amplifying reference gene primers. The method was immunoSEQ multiplex PCR; TCRdb's version includes in-frame clones alone and lacks a portion of them. V and J calls and clone size follow that table, whereas D and trimming were derived from the DNA. The sample gives 35,000 to 40,000 clones, roughly 78% of which show up once; more than 30% is in the top ten. The source is a man older than 75 with active or convalescent COVID-19. Sequenced: peripheral blood.

This CDR3 is CATAGPWGNEQFF. CDR3 bases: TGTGCCACCGCGGGACCTTGGGGCAATGAGCAGTTCTTC. This chain joins TRBV24-1 and TRBJ2-1; a weak D match, TRBD2 (6 bases). The CDR3 length is 13 residues. With 9 bases removed from V and 6 bases from J, the gap between germline ends came to 14 bases. Germline V gives CDR1 KGHDR, CDR2 SFDVKD.